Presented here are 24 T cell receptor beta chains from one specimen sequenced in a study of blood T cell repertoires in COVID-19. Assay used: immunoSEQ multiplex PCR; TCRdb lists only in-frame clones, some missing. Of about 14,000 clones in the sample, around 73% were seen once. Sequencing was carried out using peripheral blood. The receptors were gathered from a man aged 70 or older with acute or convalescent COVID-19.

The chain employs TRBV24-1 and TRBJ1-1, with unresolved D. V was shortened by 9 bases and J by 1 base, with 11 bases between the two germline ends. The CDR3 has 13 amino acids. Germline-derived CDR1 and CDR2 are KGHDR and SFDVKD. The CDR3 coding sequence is TGTGCCACCTCGAGCGGGAAGAACACTGAAGCTTTCTTT. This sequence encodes CATSSGKNTEAFF.

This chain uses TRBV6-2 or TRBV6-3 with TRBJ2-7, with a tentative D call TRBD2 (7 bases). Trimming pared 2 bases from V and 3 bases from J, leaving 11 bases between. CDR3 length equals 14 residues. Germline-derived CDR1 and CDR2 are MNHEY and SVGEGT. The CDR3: CASSYRAGHYEQYF. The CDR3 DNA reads TGTGCCAGCAGTTACCGAGCGGGACACTACGAGCAGTACTTC.

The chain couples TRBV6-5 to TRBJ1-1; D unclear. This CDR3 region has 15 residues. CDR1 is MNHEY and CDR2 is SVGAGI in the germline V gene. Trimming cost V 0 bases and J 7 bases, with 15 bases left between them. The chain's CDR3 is CASSYSTPWEGEAFF. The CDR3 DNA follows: TGTGCCAGCAGTTACTCGACCCCCTGGGAGGGTGAAGCTTTCTTT.

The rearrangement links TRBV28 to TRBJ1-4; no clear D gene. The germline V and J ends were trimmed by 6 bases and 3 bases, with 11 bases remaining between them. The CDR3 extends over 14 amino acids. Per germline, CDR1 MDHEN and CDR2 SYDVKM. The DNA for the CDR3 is TGTGCCAGCAGCCTGGGAGGACCTAATGAAAAACTGTTTTTT. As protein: CASSLGGPNEKLFF.

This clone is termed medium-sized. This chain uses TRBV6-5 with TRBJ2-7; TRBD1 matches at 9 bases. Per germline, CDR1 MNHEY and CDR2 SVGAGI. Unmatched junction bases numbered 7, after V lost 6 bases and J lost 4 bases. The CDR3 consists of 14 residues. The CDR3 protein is CASSPGQGKYEQYF. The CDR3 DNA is TGTGCCAGCAGCCCGGGACAGGGCAAGTACGAGCAGTACTTC.

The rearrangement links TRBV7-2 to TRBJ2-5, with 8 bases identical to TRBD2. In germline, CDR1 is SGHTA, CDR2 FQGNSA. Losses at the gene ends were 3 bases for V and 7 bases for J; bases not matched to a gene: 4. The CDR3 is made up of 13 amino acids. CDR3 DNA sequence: TGTGCCAGCAGCTTCGAGCGGGGGAGGACCCAGTACTTC. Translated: CASSFERGRTQYF. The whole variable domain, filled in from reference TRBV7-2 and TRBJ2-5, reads GAGVSQSPSNKVTEKGKDVELRCDPISGHTALYWYRQSLGQGLEFLIYFQGNSAPDKSGLPSDRFSAERTGGSVSTLTIQRTQQEDSAVYLCASSFERGRTQYFGPGTRLLVL.

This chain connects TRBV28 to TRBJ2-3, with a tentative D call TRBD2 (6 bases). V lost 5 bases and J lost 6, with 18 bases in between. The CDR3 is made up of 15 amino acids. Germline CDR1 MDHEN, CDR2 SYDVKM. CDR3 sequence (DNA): TGTGCCAGCAGTCAAACGGGACGGGACTCCGATACGCAGTATTTT. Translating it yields CASSQTGRDSDTQYF. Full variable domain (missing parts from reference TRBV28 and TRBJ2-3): DVKVTQSSRYLVKRTGEKVFLECVQDMDHENMFWYRQDPGLGLRLIYFSYDVKMKEKGDIPEGYSVSREKKERFSLILESASTNQTSMYLCASSQTGRDSDTQYFGPGTRLTVL.

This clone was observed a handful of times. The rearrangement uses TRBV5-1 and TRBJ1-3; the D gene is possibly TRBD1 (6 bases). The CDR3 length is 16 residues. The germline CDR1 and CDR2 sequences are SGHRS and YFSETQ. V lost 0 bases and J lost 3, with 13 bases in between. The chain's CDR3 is CASSLAPGAGGNTIYF. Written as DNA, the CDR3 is TGCGCCAGCAGCTTGGCCCCAGGGGCGGGTGGAAACACCATATATTTT.

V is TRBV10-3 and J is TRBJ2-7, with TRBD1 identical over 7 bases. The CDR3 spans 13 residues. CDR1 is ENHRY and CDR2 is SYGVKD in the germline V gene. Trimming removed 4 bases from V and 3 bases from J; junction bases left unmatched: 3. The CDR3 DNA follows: TGTGCCATCAGTGTGGGACAGTTCTACGAGCAGTACTTC. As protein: CAISVGQFYEQYF.

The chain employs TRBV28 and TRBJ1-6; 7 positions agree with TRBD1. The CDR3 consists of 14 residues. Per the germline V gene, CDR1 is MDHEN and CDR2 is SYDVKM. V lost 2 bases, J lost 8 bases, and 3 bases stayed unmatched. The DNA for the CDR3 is TGTGCCAGCAGTTTAGAACAGGGGCATTCACCCCTCCACTTT. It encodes CASSLEQGHSPLHF. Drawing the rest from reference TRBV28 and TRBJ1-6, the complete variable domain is DVKVTQSSRYLVKRTGEKVFLECVQDMDHENMFWYRQDPGLGLRLIYFSYDVKMKEKGDIPEGYSVSREKKERFSLILESASTNQTSMYLCASSLEQGHSPLHFGNGTRLTVT.

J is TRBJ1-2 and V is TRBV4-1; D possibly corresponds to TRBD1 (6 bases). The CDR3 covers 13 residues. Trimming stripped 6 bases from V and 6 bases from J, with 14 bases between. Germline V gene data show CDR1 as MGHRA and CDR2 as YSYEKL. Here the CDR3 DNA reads TGCGCCAGCAGTTTACAGGGAAATGATGGCTACACCTTC. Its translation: CASSLQGNDGYTF.

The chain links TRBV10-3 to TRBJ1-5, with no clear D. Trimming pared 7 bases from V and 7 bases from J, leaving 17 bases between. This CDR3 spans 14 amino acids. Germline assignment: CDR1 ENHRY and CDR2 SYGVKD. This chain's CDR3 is CAIKGVGEGQPQHF. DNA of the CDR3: TGTGCCATCAAAGGAGTGGGAGAGGGACAGCCCCAGCATTTT.

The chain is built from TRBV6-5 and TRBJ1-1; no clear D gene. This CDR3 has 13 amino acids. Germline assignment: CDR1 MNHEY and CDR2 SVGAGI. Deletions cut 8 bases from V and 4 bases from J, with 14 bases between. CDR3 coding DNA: TGTGCCAGCTCTCAAGGAGGTGGCACTGAAGCTTTCTTT. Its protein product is CASSQGGGTEAFF.

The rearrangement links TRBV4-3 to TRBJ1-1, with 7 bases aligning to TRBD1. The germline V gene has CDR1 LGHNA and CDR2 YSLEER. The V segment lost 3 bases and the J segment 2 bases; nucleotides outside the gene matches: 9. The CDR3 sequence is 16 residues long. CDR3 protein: CASSHDTGEANTEAFF. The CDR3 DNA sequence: TGCGCCAGCAGCCACGATACAGGGGAGGCTAACACTGAAGCTTTCTTT.

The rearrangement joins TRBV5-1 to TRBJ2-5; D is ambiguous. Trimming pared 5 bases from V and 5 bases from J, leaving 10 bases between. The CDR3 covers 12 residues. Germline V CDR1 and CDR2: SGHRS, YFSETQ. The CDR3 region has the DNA TGCGCCAGCAGGGCGGAGTTGGAGACCCAGTACTTC. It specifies CASRAELETQYF. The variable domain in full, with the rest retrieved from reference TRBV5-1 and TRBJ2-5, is KAGVTQTPRYLIKTRGQQVTLSCSPISGHRSVSWYQQTPGQGLQFLFEYFSETQRNKGNFPGRFSGRQFSNSRSEMNVSTLELGDSALYLCASRAELETQYFGPGTRLLVL.

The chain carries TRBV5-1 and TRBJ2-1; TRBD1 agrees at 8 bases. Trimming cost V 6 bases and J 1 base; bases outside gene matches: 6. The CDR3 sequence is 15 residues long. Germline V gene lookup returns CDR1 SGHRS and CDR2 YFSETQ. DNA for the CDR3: TGCGCCAGCACATCGACAGGGGTTTCCTACAATGAGCAGTTCTTC. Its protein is CASTSTGVSYNEQFF. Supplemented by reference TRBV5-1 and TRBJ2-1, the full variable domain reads KAGVTQTPRYLIKTRGQQVTLSCSPISGHRSVSWYQQTPGQGLQFLFEYFSETQRNKGNFPGRFSGRQFSNSRSEMNVSTLELGDSALYLCASTSTGVSYNEQFFGPGTRLTVL.

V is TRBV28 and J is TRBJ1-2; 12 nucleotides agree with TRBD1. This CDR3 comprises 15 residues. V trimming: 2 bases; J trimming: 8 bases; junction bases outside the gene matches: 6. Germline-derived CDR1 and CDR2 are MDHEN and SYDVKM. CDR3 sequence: CASSLEGQGARGYTF. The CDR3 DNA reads TGTGCCAGCAGTTTAGAGGGACAGGGGGCTCGGGGCTACACCTTC.

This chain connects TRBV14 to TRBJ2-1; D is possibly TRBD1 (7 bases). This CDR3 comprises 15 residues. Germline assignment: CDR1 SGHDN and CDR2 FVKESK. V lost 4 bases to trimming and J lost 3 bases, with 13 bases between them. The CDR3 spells CASSRQGGVYNEQFF. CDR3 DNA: TGTGCCAGCAGCCGGCAGGGGGGAGTCTACAATGAGCAGTTCTTC.

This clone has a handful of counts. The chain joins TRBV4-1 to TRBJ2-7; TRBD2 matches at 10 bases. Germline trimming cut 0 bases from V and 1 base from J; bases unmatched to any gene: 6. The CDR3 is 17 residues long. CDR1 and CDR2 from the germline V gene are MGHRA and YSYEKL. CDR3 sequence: CASSQDYLAGVSYEQYF. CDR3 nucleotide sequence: TGCGCCAGCAGCCAAGACTACCTAGCGGGAGTTTCCTACGAGCAGTACTTC.

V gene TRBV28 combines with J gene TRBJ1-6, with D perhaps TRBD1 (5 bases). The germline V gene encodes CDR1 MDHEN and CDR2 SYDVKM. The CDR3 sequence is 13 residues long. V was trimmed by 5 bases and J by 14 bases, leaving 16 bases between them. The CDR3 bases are TGTGCCAGCAGTCAAGGGGCCCAGGCGACCCTCCACTTT. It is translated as CASSQGAQATLHF.

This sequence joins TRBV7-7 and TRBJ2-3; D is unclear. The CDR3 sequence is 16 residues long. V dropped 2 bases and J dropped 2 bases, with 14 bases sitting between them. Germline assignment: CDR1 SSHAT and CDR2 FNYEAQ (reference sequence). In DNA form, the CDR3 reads TGTGCCAGCAGCTTAAGCGCTTACGGCTCCACAGATACGCAGTATTTT. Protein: CASSLSAYGSTDTQYF. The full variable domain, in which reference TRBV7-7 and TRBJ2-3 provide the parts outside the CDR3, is GAGVSQSPRYKVTKRGQDVTLRCDPISSHATLYWYQQALGQGPEFLTYFNYEAQPDKSGLPSDRFSAERPEGSISTLTIQRTEQRDSAMYRCASSLSAYGSTDTQYFGPGTRLTVL.

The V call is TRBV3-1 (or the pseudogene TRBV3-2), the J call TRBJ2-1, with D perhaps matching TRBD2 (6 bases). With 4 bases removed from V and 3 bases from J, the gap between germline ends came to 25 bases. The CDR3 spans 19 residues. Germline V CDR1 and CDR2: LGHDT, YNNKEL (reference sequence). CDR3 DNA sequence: TGTGCCAGCAGCCCCCGGAGCCAGGCGACTAGAAAACTCTACAATGAGCAGTTCTTC. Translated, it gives CASSPRSQATRKLYNEQFF.

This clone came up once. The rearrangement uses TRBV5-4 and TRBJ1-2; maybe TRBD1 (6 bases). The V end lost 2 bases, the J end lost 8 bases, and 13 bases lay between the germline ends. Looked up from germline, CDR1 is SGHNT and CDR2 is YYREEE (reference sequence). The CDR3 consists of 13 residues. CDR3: CASSLTGPGGYTF. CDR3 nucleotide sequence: TGTGCCAGCAGCTTAACAGGGCCGGGCGGCTACACCTTC.

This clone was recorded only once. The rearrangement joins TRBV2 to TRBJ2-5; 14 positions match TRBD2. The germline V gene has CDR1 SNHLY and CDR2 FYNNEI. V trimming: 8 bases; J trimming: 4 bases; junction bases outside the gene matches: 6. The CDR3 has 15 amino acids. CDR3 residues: CASGLAGGRTETQYF. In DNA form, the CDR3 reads TGTGCCAGCGGACTAGCGGGGGGACGGACAGAGACCCAGTACTTC. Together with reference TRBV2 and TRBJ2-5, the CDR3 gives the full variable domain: EPEVTQTPSHQVTQMGQEVILRCVPISNHLYFYWYRQILGQKVEFLVSFYNNEISEKSEIFDDQFSVERPDGSNFTLKIRSTKLEDSAMYFCASGLAGGRTETQYFGPGTRLLVL.